A selection of T cell receptor beta chains follows, all from one sample in a study of early T cells in non-severe SARS-CoV-2 infection. From the 5' RACE reads, TCRdb called clonotypes with MiXCR, one entry per CDR3 protein. Of 90,000 or so distinct CDR3 sequences in the sample, 15% were seen once. The sample taken for sequencing was whole blood. These receptors came from an adult who was a healthcare worker with PCR-confirmed SARS-CoV-2 infection or an uninfected control (not recorded which). Each CDR3 is given without its conserved first and last residue. The order of the fields is J gene, V gene, CDR3 length, CDR3 protein.

>TRBJ2-1|TRBV20-1|12
SARLRPFGNEQF
>TRBJ2-3|TRBV6-4|12
ASSETAERDTQY
>TRBJ1-3|TRBV28|14
ASSLSLGLTGNTIY
>TRBJ2-1|TRBV6-1|10
ASSEARDEQF
>TRBJ2-1|TRBV9|15
ASSGTSGMVTYNEQF
>TRBJ2-5|TRBV6-6|14
ASSYLNRATQETQY
>TRBJ1-2|TRBV12-3/TRBV12-4|12
ASRNRGGNYGYT
>TRBJ2-1|TRBV6-2/TRBV6-3|16
ASSRPGLAGGKPSEQF
>TRBJ2-7|TRBV5-4|14
ASSDQHGLAGNEQY
>TRBJ1-1|TRBV5-1|16
ASSLAGGAGHMNTEAF
>TRBJ2-7|TRBV7-9|15
ASSSSPGTSGTYEQY
>TRBJ2-2|TRBV10-3|12
ATSGTANTGELF
>TRBJ2-5|TRBV20-1|12
SARAPSSEETQY
>TRBJ2-1|TRBV28|12
ASSDPTTYNEQF
>TRBJ1-3|TRBV28|11
ASRTLWGNTIY
>TRBJ2-2|TRBV10-3|14
AISESALAVTGELF
>TRBJ2-1|TRBV5-1|13
ASSPPKDGDNEQF
>TRBJ2-7|TRBV2|11
ASSDSGGPEQY
>TRBJ2-5|TRBV23-1|15
ASSLGLAGAAQETQY
>TRBJ2-1|TRBV2|10
ASSVTSNEQF
>TRBJ1-1|TRBV25-1|13
ASSEFSREGTEAF
>TRBJ2-1|TRBV5-1|13
ASSTDPQGAPEQF
>TRBJ2-3|TRBV11-2|13
ATTLAGTRTDTQY
>TRBJ2-5|TRBV7-9|13
ASSPPGTGEETQY
>TRBJ2-1|TRBV4-1|14
ASSQEYLAGANEQF
>TRBJ1-3|TRBV4-1|11
ASSTLSGNTIY
>TRBJ2-1|TRBV7-3|17
ASSLSPVSGLAGHGEQF
>TRBJ2-1|TRBV28|9
ASSRGDKQF
>TRBJ2-7|TRBV28|14
ASSPGGAGQGYEQY
>TRBJ2-7|TRBV6-2/TRBV6-3|13
ASSQKRMSSYEQY
>TRBJ2-5|TRBV12-3/TRBV12-4|11
ASSLLAQETQY
>TRBJ2-1|TRBV7-6|10
ASSRGGDEQF
>TRBJ2-1|TRBV24-1|13
ATSDKAVPYNEQF
>TRBJ2-3|TRBV10-3|12
AISGREAPDTQY
>TRBJ1-1|TRBV16|12
ASRPTVNSAAAF
>TRBJ2-5|TRBV28|11
ASSPLEQETQY
>TRBJ2-2|TRBV7-9|13
ASSLYYGGAGELF
>TRBJ2-3|TRBV11-2|12
ASSRRWEPDTQY
>TRBJ2-7|TRBV7-2|13
ASSPGGSGSYEQY
>TRBJ2-2|TRBV6-5|13
ASSLLTSRTGELF
>TRBJ2-3|TRBV6-2/TRBV6-3|10
ASSLTWDTQY
>TRBJ1-1|TRBV6-5|13
ASSHGGVANTEAF
>TRBJ2-4|TRBV20-1|8
SAARQLTY
>TRBJ1-1|TRBV11-2|10
ASSLVRTEAF
>TRBJ2-1|TRBV28|11
ASTSGTNNEQF
>TRBJ2-1|TRBV20-1|12
SARRVAGNGEQF
>TRBJ1-6|TRBV27|12
ASSLRGTNSPLH
>TRBJ1-1|TRBV5-1|12
ASSLAGMNTEAF